The 17 T cell receptor beta chains below were found in one sample sequenced in a study of T cell responses to AZD1222 COVID-19 vaccine (dated by TCRdb to about 2021). To prepare the library, the immunoSEQ multiplex PCR assay was applied. Drawn from immuneACCESS, this table holds only the in-frame rearrangements with V and J called that TCRdb kept. Clones are partly lost; checked studies trace under half to an unresolved V gene and leave the rest unexplained. The sample includes some 150,000 clones, with around nine tenths observed a single time. The ten biggest clones cover over 1.5% of the sample. This sample's time point label indicates: baseline before first vaccination. This sample comprised peripheral blood, obtained on day 0 of AZD1222 vaccination. These receptors originate from an adult in good health.

This clone showed up just once. V gene TRBV4-3 combines with J gene TRBJ2-3; D unresolved. The germline V gene has CDR1 LGHNA and CDR2 YSLEER. Between the trimmed V and J ends, which lost 4 bases and 4 bases, there was a span of 15 bases. The CDR3 extends over 15 amino acids. CDR3 in DNA: TGCGCCAGCAGCCCCCGCCGATATAATTCAGATACGCAGTATTTT. This sequence encodes CASSPRRYNSDTQYF.

CDR3 DNA: TGTGCCAGCAGTTACTCCCAGGGGTCATACAATGAGCAGTTCTTC. Protein: CASSYSQGSYNEQFF. The V call is TRBV6-5, the J call TRBJ2-1; tentatively, D is TRBD1 (6 bases). Trimming shortened V by 0 bases and J by 4 bases, and 10 bases separated the two germline ends. CDR1 MNHEY and CDR2 SVGAGI come from the germline V gene. The CDR3 has 15 amino acids.

This clone appeared a single time. This chain links TRBV18 with TRBJ1-2, with TRBD1 matching over 8 bases. V dropped 1 base and J dropped 7; count of bases not matched to a gene: 17. The CDR3 is made up of 18 amino acids. Germline assignment: CDR1 KGHSH and CDR2 LQKENI. CDR3 region: CASSPRPDRGGSGTGYTF. The CDR3 DNA reads as TGTGCCAGCTCACCACGTCCCGACAGGGGTGGTTCAGGTACTGGCTACACCTTC.

The genes are TRBV9 and TRBJ2-7; perhaps TRBD1 as D (5 bases). Germline V gene lookup returns CDR1 SGDLS and CDR2 YYNGEE. This CDR3 comprises 14 residues. V gave up 0 bases and J gave up 4 bases, with 11 bases separating them. CDR3 in DNA: TGTGCCAGCAGCGTAGGACAGCTGAAATACGAGCAGTACTTC. Its protein is CASSVGQLKYEQYF.

The gene calls are TRBV4-1 and TRBJ2-6, with TRBD2 matching over 9 bases. Germline CDR1 is MGHRA and CDR2 is YSYEKL. V was clipped by 0 bases and J by 4 bases; unmatched bases: 10. This CDR3 region has 19 residues. The CDR3 region has the DNA TGCGCCAGCAGCCAAGATTCGGTGAGCGGGAGGTCCGGGGCCAACGTCCTGACTTTC. Translation: CASSQDSVSGRSGANVLTF.

A single count supports this clone. The V call is TRBV7-2, the J call TRBJ1-1, with D possibly being TRBD1 (5 bases). V was shortened by 3 bases and J by 3 bases, with 11 bases between the two germline ends. CDR1 and CDR2 from the germline V gene are SGHTA and FQGNSA. The CDR3 runs to 14 residues. CDR3 DNA: TGTGCCAGCAGCTTCGGACAAGTCCACACTGAAGCTTTCTTT. Its translation: CASSFGQVHTEAFF. Full variable domain (rest looked up from reference TRBV7-2 and TRBJ1-1): GAGVSQSPSNKVTEKGKDVELRCDPISGHTALYWYRQSLGQGLEFLIYFQGNSAPDKSGLPSDRFSAERTGGSVSTLTIQRTQQEDSAVYLCASSFGQVHTEAFFGQGTRLTVV.

The chain links TRBV3-1 (or the pseudogene TRBV3-2) to TRBJ2-7; D unresolved. The CDR3 spans 11 residues. V shed 5 bases and J shed 3 bases, with 5 bases lying between them. The germline gives CDR1 LGHDT, CDR2 YNNKEL (reference sequence). The CDR3 region is CASSGYYEQYF. CDR3 nucleotides: TGTGCCAGCAGCGGATACTACGAGCAGTACTTC.

The chain combines TRBV6-5 with TRBJ2-7; D may be TRBD1 (7 bases). The germline gives CDR1 MNHEY, CDR2 SVGAGI. The CDR3 consists of 16 residues. Trimming cost V 0 bases and J 3 bases, with 15 bases left between them. The CDR3 DNA follows: TGTGCCAGCAGTTACTCGACAGGGACGGAGGGCTACGAGCAGTACTTC. It yields the protein CASSYSTGTEGYEQYF.

The rearrangement joins TRBV24-1 to TRBJ2-7; TRBD1 matches at 10 bases. CDR1 is KGHDR and CDR2 is SFDVKD in the germline V gene. This CDR3 comprises 15 residues. V lost 3 bases, J lost 3 bases, and 4 bases stayed unmatched. This CDR3 is CATSDGGQGGYEQYF. The CDR3 nucleotides read TGTGCCACCAGTGATGGAGGACAGGGGGGCTACGAGCAGTACTTC.

This sequence joins TRBV28 and TRBJ1-4, with no clear D. The V gene lost 9 bases and the J gene lost 3 bases, with 11 bases spanning the gap. This CDR3 comprises 13 residues. Germline V lookup: CDR1 MDHEN, CDR2 SYDVKM. This CDR3 is CASRPAPNEKLFF. The DNA for the CDR3 is TGTGCCAGTAGACCGGCCCCTAATGAAAAACTGTTTTTT.

V usage is TRBV20-1 and J usage is TRBJ1-4; D gene ambiguous. The CDR3 contains 11 residues. The V end lost 2 bases, the J end lost 4 bases, and 2 bases lay between the germline ends. Per germline, CDR1 DFQATT and CDR2 SNEGSKA (reference sequence). In DNA, the CDR3 is TGCAGTGCTAGACATAATGAAAAACTGTTTTTT. Translation gives CSARHNEKLFF.

This chain joins TRBV18 and TRBJ1-2; possibly TRBD1 for D (6 bases). The germline V and J ends were trimmed by 4 bases and 9 bases, with 15 bases remaining between them. CDR3 length: 13 amino acids. The germline CDR1 and CDR2 sequences are KGHSH and LQKENI. CDR3 in DNA: TGTGCCAGCTCACAGCAGGGGACACCGAGCTACACCTTC. This sequence encodes CASSQQGTPSYTF.

This chain joins TRBV6-2 or TRBV6-3 and TRBJ2-7, with 9 positions matching TRBD1. The V gene end was trimmed by 1 base and the J gene end by 5 bases; junction bases not matched to a gene: 6. Germline V CDR1 and CDR2: MNHEY, SVGEGT. This CDR3 contains 15 residues. The CDR3 spells CASSYLTGGLHEQYF. CDR3 sequence (DNA): TGTGCCAGCAGTTACTTGACAGGGGGGCTTCACGAGCAGTACTTC.

The chain joins TRBV18 to TRBJ1-5, with TRBD1 matching over 7 bases. The CDR3 has 18 residues. CDR1 and CDR2 from the germline V gene are KGHSH and LQKENI. V was pared by 3 bases and J by 2 bases, with 13 bases of the junction left unmatched. In nucleotides, the CDR3 is TGTGCCAGCTCACCCACAGAATTCAGGGGGGCTGGCAATCAGCCCCAGCATTTT. Translation: CASSPTEFRGAGNQPQHF.

V is TRBV6-2 or TRBV6-3 and J is TRBJ2-7, with 8 bases aligning to TRBD2. V lost 4 bases to trimming and J lost 2 bases; unmatched junction nucleotides: 13. Germline assignment: CDR1 MNHEY and CDR2 SVGEGT. CDR3 length: 17 residues. DNA of the CDR3: TGTGCCAGCAGTTCTTCCTCCACTAGCGGCCCCCCCTACGAGCAGTACTTC. Translating it yields CASSSSSTSGPPYEQYF.

The J gene is TRBJ1-5, the V gene TRBV2; D not certain. Trimming cost V 4 bases and J 4 bases, with 11 bases left between them. Germline CDR1 and CDR2: SNHLY and FYNNEI. The CDR3 sequence is 14 residues long. CDR3 residues: CASSVVTENQPQHF. DNA of the CDR3: TGTGCCAGCAGTGTTGTAACGGAAAATCAGCCCCAGCATTTT.

The sample holds one count of this clone. This chain joins TRBV7-8 and TRBJ1-5; 8 nucleotides line up with TRBD1. The J segment lost 0 bases and the V segment lost 5 bases, leaving 15 bases of the junction unmatched. Per the germline V gene, CDR1 is SGHVS and CDR2 is FQNEAQ. The CDR3 runs to 19 residues. The CDR3 loop is CASSPQPGQALDSNQPQHF. The DNA for the CDR3 is TGTGCCAGCAGCCCTCAACCGGGACAGGCCCTTGATAGCAATCAGCCCCAGCATTTT.